This TCR beta chain was found in a study of T cells in Graves' hyperthyroidism and ophthalmopathy. Recently diagnosed hyperthyroidism of less than 2 months' duration affected patients aged 18 to 65. Together with thyroid ultrasound, orbital computed tomography, serum thyroxine and TRAb, clinical symptoms were used for diagnoses. The PBMCs studied were ones that came from about 10 ml fresh peripheral blood. A remark on this clonotype: The junction differs from germline at one of its ends, possibly a read error.

Per germline, CDR1 SGHAT and CDR2 FQNNGV. The CDR3 sequence is 11 residues long. RNA transcripts were the template for amplifying TCR beta CDR3 regions. The HTBI set primed first-round TCR CDR3 RT-PCR. A single record per CDR3 protein comes from TCRdb applying MiXCR to the multiplex PCR reads. Of fewer than 700,000 distinct CDR3 sequences in the sample, 16% were seen once. The gene calls are TRBV11-2 and TRBJ2-1, with D maybe TRBD2 (5 bases). Sample: blood. The clonotype originates from a woman in her thirties with Graves' hyperthyroidism. This chain's CDR3 is CASSLTGMAVF. DNA for the CDR3: TGTGCCAGCAGCTTGACGGGAATGGCGGTCTTC. Based on the CDR3 plus reference TRBV11-2 and TRBJ2-1, the full variable domain is EAGVAQSPRYKIIEKRQSVAFWCNPISGHATLYWYQQILGQGPKLLIQFQNNGVVDDSQLPKDRFSAERLKGVDSTLKIQPAKLEDSAVYLCASSLTGMAVFGPGTRLTVL.